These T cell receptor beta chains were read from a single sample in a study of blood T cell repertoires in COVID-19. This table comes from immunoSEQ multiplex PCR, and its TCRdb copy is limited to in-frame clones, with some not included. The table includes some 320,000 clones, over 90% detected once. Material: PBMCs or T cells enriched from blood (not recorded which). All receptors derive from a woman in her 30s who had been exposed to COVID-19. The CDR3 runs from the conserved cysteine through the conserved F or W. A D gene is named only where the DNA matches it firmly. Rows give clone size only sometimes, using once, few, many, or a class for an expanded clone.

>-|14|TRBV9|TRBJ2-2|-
TGTGCCAGCAGCCCAGGTCAAGGCACCGGGGAGCTGTTTTTT
CASSPGQGTGELFF
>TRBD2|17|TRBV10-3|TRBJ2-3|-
TGTGCCATCAGTGAGTCGGCTATAGCGGGGGGGCCAGATACGCAGTATTTT
CAISESAIAGGPDTQYF
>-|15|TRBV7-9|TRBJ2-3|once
TGTGCCAGCAAACCGAGGGGGCTAGCGCCAGATACGCAGTATTTT
CASKPRGLAPDTQYF
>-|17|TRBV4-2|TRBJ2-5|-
TGTGCCAGCAGCAAAGGGGCGGGGGCTGCTTGGGGAGAGACCCAGTACTTC
CASSKGAGAAWGETQYF
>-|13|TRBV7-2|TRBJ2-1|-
TGTGCCAGCGGACCTAGGGGGTACAATGAGCAGTTCTTC
CASGPRGYNEQFF
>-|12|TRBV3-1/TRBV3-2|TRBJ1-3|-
TGTGCCAGCAGCGGGCTCGAAAACACCATATATTTT
CASSGLENTIYF
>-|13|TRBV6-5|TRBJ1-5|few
TGTGCCAGCACTACAGGGTGGGGTCAGCCCCAGCATTTT
CASTTGWGQPQHF
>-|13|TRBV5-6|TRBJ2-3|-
TGTGCCAGCAGCTTTCGTAGCGCAGATACGCAGTATTTT
CASSFRSADTQYF
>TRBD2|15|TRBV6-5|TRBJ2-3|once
TGTGCCAGCAGCAATAGCGGGGGGAATCTTAATACGCAGTATTTT
CASSNSGGNLNTQYF
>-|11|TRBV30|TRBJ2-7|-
TGTGCCGGAAGGGGCGGCTACGAGCAGTACTTC
CAGRGGYEQYF
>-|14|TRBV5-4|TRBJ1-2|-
TGTGCCAGCAGCGGGACTGGCGGGGACTATGGCTACACCTTC
CASSGTGGDYGYTF
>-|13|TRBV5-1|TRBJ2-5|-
TGCGCCAGCAGCTCCGGGACACGGGAGACCCAGTACTTC
CASSSGTRETQYF
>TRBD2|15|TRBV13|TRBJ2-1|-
TGTGCCAGCAGCTTATTCCGGGGGGGCGACAATGAGCAGTTCTTC
CASSLFRGGDNEQFF
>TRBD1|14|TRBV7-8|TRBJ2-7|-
TGTGCCAGCAGCTTAGTTACAGGGGCCCACGAGCAGTACTTC
CASSLVTGAHEQYF
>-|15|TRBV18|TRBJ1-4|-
TGTGCCAGCTCACCGAGTTCGGGTACTAATGAAAAACTGTTTTTT
CASSPSSGTNEKLFF
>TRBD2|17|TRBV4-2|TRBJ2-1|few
TGTGCCAGCAGCCAAGTTAGGTCTGAGCGGGGGTACAATGAGCAGTTCTTC
CASSQVRSERGYNEQFF
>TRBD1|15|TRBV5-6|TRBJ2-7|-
TGTGCCAGCAGCCCGGACAGGGGCCAGACCTACGAGCAGTACTTC
CASSPDRGQTYEQYF
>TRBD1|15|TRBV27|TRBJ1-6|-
TGTGCCAGCAGTTTCCGGGACAGGGCGAATTCACCCCTCCACTTT
CASSFRDRANSPLHF
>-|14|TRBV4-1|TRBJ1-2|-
TGCGCCAGCAGCCAAGCAGGCAGTAACTATGGCTACACCTTC
CASSQAGSNYGYTF
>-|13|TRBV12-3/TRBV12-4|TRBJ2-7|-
TGTGCCAGCAGTTTAAGCCTCAGGTACGAGCAGTACTTC
CASSLSLRYEQYF
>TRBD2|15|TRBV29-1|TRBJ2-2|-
TGCAGCGTTGGGGGACCGGGAGGGAACACCGGGGAGCTGTTTTTT
CSVGGPGGNTGELFF
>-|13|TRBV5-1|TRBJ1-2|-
TGCGCCAGCAGCTCCGGGGATAACTATGGCTACACCTTC
CASSSGDNYGYTF
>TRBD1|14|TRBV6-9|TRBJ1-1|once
TGTGCCAGCAGAGGACAGGGTGGGGACACTGAAGCTTTCTTT
CASRGQGGDTEAFF
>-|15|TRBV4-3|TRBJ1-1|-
TGCGCCAGCAGCCAAGACCGGGGATTGGACACTGAAGCTTTCTTT
CASSQDRGLDTEAFF
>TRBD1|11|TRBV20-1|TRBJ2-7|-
TGCAGCCCGGGACAGGGAAACGAGCAGTACTTC
CSPGQGNEQYF
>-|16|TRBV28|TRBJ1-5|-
TGTGCCAGCAGCCGAGACAGGAGCTATAGCAATCAGCCCCAGCATTTT
CASSRDRSYSNQPQHF
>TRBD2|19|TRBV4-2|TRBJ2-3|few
TGTGCCAGCAGCCAAGAGGAGACTAGCGGGGGGCCTAACACAGATACGCAGTATTTT
CASSQEETSGGPNTDTQYF
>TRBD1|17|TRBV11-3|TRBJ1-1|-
TGTGCCAGCAGCTTAGGGGGACAGGGTGATGTGAACACTGAAGCTTTCTTT
CASSLGGQGDVNTEAFF